This TCR beta chain was documented in a study of blood T cell repertoires in COVID-19. Study overall: Spain, Italy and the United States supplied samples that represented acute and convalescent COVID-19. Nucleic acid was either cDNA or gDNA, and it came from T cells, B-cell-depleted T cells, or PBMCs.

Germline assignment: CDR1 MNHEY and CDR2 SVGEGT. The CDR3 loop spans 15 amino acids. The V end was cut by 2 bases, the J end by 0 bases, with 8 bases between. In the source study's methods: Scientists estimated how many nucleated cells there were by amplifying reference gene primers. Using immunoSEQ multiplex PCR, the repertoire was profiled, and TCRdb retains in-frame clones only, with some absent. Clonal size and the V and J genes are those of that table, whereas D and trimming came from the DNA. The sample consists of 140,000 to 150,000 clones, about 76% of them appearing once. This clone appeared a single time.

The sequencing input was peripheral blood. The sequence was collected from a human donor in a cohort sampled during active COVID-19. The rearrangement joins TRBV6-2 or TRBV6-3 to TRBJ2-1; maybe TRBD2 (6 bases). CDR3: CASSYGGISYNEQFF. The CDR3 DNA sequence: TGTGCCAGCAGTTACGGCGGGATCTCCTACAATGAGCAGTTCTTC.